Listed here are 13 T cell receptor beta chains from one sample, sequenced in a study of shared clonotypes between healthy human individuals. Only in-frame clones appear in the TCRdb table, and some are missing; sequencing was by immunoSEQ multiplex PCR. This sample has 600,000 to 750,000 clones, with roughly 87% found just once. Sequencing used memory CD8+ T cells from PBMCs. Subset in this sample: CD45RO+ cells pooled with CCR7-negative TemRA cells. The receptors originated from a man aged 18 to 30 in good health. Some clones in this sample may be carry-over from other donors' samples.

The gene calls are TRBV5-1 and TRBJ2-7; 11 bases are shared with TRBD1. J gave up 6 bases and V 4 bases, and 6 bases lay outside the gene matches. The CDR3 runs to 14 residues. CDR1 and CDR2 from the germline V gene are SGHRS and YFSETQ. The CDR3 here is CASSEGQGAGEQYF. The CDR3 region has the DNA TGCGCCAGCAGCGAAGGACAGGGGGCCGGCGAGCAGTACTTC.

This clone was counted once. The chain joins TRBV7-9 to TRBJ2-1, with a possible D match to TRBD1 (5 bases). Looked up from germline, CDR1 is SEHNR and CDR2 is FQNEAQ (reference sequence). The ends were cut back, 5 bases at V and 6 bases at J, with 8 bases in the middle. There are 12 residues in the CDR3. This chain's CDR3 is CASSTQGNEQFF. In nucleotides, the CDR3 is TGTGCCAGCAGCACTCAGGGCAATGAGCAGTTCTTC.

The V and J genes are TRBV7-8 and TRBJ1-1; TRBD1 matches at 9 bases. This CDR3 region has 15 residues. Germline V gene sequence: CDR1 SGHVS, CDR2 FQNEAQ. The ends lost 5 bases at V and 3 bases at J; junction bases unmatched: 7. The CDR3 reads CASSLTRDRDTEAFF. The DNA for the CDR3 is TGTGCCAGCAGCCTCACTAGGGACAGGGACACTGAAGCTTTCTTT.

The rearrangement joins TRBV5-1 to TRBJ2-7; D assignment may be TRBD1 or TRBD2 (5 bases each). V shed 5 bases and J shed 2 bases, with 17 bases lying between them. CDR3 length equals 15 residues. CDR1 and CDR2 (germline): SGHRS, YFSETQ. The CDR3 sequence: CASSDLDKGPYEQYF. DNA of the CDR3: TGCGCCAGCAGTGACTTGGACAAGGGACCCTACGAGCAGTACTTC.

V gene TRBV11-3 combines with J gene TRBJ2-7; D possibly uses TRBD1 or TRBD2 (5 bases each). V dropped 4 bases and J dropped 3 bases, with 10 bases sitting between them. From germline, CDR1 is SGHNT and CDR2 YENEEA. The CDR3 is made up of 13 amino acids. CDR3 in amino acids: CASSWGTDYEQYF. CDR3 in DNA: TGTGCCAGCAGCTGGGGGACCGACTACGAGCAGTACTTC. Filled out from reference TRBV11-3 and TRBJ2-7, the complete variable domain reads EAGVVQSPRYKIIEKKQPVAFWCNPISGHNTLYWYLQNLGQGPELLIRYENEEAVDDSQLPKDRFSAERLKGVDSTLKIQPAELGDSAVYLCASSWGTDYEQYFGPGTRLTVT.

The V call is TRBV9, the J call TRBJ2-3, with 8 nucleotides matching TRBD2. Germline CDR1 reads SGDLS; CDR2 reads YYNGEE. CDR3 length: 15 residues. Losses at the gene ends were 3 bases for V and 1 base for J; bases not matched to a gene: 4. The CDR3 DNA follows: TGTGCCAGCAGCGCCTACGGGAGGGGCACAGATACGCAGTATTTT. This gives the protein CASSAYGRGTDTQYF.

This chain links TRBV10-3 with TRBJ2-7, with 11 bases lining up with TRBD2. The V gene's germline CDR1 is ENHRY and CDR2 SYGVKD. V dropped 11 bases and J dropped 0; count of bases not matched to a gene: 18. This CDR3 has 18 amino acids. DNA for the CDR3: TGTGCCGTATCCGGTGTATCGAGACTAGCGGGGAGCTCCTACGAGCAGTACTTC. Its protein is CAVSGVSRLAGSSYEQYF.

V and J are TRBV27 and TRBJ2-5; D gene unclear. Trimming shortened V by 6 bases and J by 5 bases, and 16 bases separated the two germline ends. Germline V gene sequence: CDR1 MNHEY, CDR2 SMNVEV (reference sequence). The CDR3 length is 14 residues. This CDR3 is CASRPGELLETQYF. The CDR3 DNA sequence: TGTGCCAGCAGGCCTGGGGAACTTCTGGAGACCCAGTACTTC.

In this sample, this clone turned up once. CDR3: CASSYNLGGTAYEQYF. The CDR3 bases are TGTGCCAGCAGTTACAACCTCGGCGGGACGGCCTACGAGCAGTACTTC. This chain connects TRBV27 to TRBJ2-7; possible D gene TRBD2, 6 bases. CDR3 length equals 16 residues. CDR1 and CDR2 (germline): MNHEY, SMNVEV (reference sequence). The V gene lost 4 bases and the J gene lost 2 bases, with 18 bases spanning the gap.

The chain carries TRBV9 and TRBJ2-7; TRBD2 agrees at 8 bases. The germline gives CDR1 SGDLS, CDR2 YYNGEE. There are 13 residues in the CDR3. The trim removed 4 bases at V and 4 bases at J, leaving 4 bases unmatched. CDR3 protein: CASSLGLGYEQYF. The CDR3 DNA sequence: TGTGCCAGCAGCCTGGGACTAGGGTACGAGCAGTACTTC.

The chain links TRBV10-3 to TRBJ2-1; unclear D gene. CDR3 length: 15 residues. With 4 bases removed from V and 8 bases from J, the gap between germline ends came to 18 bases. Per germline, CDR1 ENHRY and CDR2 SYGVKD. The CDR3 DNA reads as TGTGCCATCAGTGCCGCCACTACATTGTTGGATGAGCAGTTCTTC. Its translation: CAISAATTLLDEQFF.

The V gene is TRBV9, the J gene TRBJ2-7; 7 bases align to TRBD1. In germline, CDR1 is SGDLS, CDR2 YYNGEE. Trimming at V came to 0 bases and at J to 3 bases, leaving 15 bases not matched to a gene. The CDR3 consists of 18 residues. CDR3: CASSVDGTAEHPGYEQYF. The CDR3 nucleotides are TGTGCCAGCAGCGTAGATGGGACAGCTGAGCATCCAGGCTACGAGCAGTACTTC.

In its sample, this clone was seen once. V usage is TRBV7-9 and J usage is TRBJ2-7, with TRBD1 identical over 8 bases. Germline CDR1 reads SEHNR; CDR2 reads FQNEAQ (reference sequence). This CDR3 has 14 residues. With V trimmed by 1 base and J by 3 bases, 2 bases remained unmatched. For the CDR3, the DNA is TGTGCCAGCAGCTTAGTACAGGGGGGCTACGAGCAGTACTTC. Translation: CASSLVQGGYEQYF.